This TCR beta chain came from a study of cytomegalovirus exposure and HLA in healthy donors. Study at large: Researchers found that about 84% of over 350 genotyped donors fell within the Caucasian-associated ancestry cluster.

The CDR3 totals 14 residues. The V gene's germline CDR1 is SGHVS and CDR2 FQNEAQ. V lost 1 base, J lost 2 bases, and 8 bases lay in between. Primers: 60 Vbeta forward and 13 Jbeta reverse. The table came from immunoSEQ multiplex PCR; TCRdb's copy has only in-frame clones and leaves some out. This sample's clone table lists about 140,000 clones. The chain recombines TRBV7-8 with TRBJ1-2; D is possibly TRBD1 (5 bases). The sample taken for sequencing was PBMCs. This clonotype was obtained from a man aged 35-49 years in good health and CMV-seronegative. The CDR3, as DNA: TGTGCCAGCAGCTTAGTAGCAGGGAACTATGGCTACACCTTC. This sequence encodes CASSLVAGNYGYTF.